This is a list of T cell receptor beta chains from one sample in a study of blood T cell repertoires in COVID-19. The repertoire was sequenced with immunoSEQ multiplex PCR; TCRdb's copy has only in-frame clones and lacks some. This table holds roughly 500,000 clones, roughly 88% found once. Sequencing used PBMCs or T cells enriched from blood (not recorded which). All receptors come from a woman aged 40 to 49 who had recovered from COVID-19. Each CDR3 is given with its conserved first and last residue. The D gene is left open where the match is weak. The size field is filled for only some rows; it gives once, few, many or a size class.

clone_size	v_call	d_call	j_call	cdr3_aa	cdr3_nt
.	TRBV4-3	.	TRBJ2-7	CASSQESGYAYEQYF	TGCGCCAGCAGCCAGGAGAGCGGGTACGCCTACGAGCAGTACTTC
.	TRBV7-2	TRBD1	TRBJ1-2	CASSTGGYYGYTF	TGTGCCAGCAGTACAGGGGGGTACTATGGCTACACCTTC
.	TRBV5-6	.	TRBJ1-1	CASSLGVGNTEAFF	TGTGCCAGCAGCTTGGGCGTTGGGAACACTGAAGCTTTCTTT
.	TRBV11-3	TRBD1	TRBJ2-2	CASSPGQGATGELFF	TGTGCCAGCAGCCCGGGACAGGGGGCAACCGGGGAGCTGTTTTTT
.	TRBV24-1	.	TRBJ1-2	CATSDPRQSTYGYTF	TGTGCCACCAGTGATCCCAGACAGTCCACCTATGGCTACACCTTC
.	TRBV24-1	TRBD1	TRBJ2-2	CATSDVQGTENTGELFF	TGTGCCACCAGTGATGTACAGGGGACGGAGAACACCGGGGAGCTGTTTTTT
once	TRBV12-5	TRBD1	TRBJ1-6	CASGLVLGQGRNSPLHF	TGTGCTAGTGGTTTGGTACTGGGACAGGGCCGTAATTCACCCCTCCACTTT
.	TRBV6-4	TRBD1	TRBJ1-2	CASSDSRQGSNYGYTF	TGTGCCAGCAGTGACTCGAGACAGGGTTCTAACTATGGCTACACCTTC
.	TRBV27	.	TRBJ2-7	CASSPIGGGGLGLYEQYF	TGTGCCAGCAGTCCTATAGGGGGTGGAGGACTAGGGCTTTACGAGCAGTACTTC
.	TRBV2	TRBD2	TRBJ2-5	CASSDRGLAGETQYF	TGTGCCAGCAGTGATCGGGGACTAGCGGGAGAGACCCAGTACTTC
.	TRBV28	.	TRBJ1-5	CASSSAVDRYSNQPQHF	TGTGCCAGCAGTTCCGCAGTCGACAGATATAGCAATCAGCCCCAGCATTTT
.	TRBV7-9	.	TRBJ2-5	CASSLSWEVDETQYF	TGTGCCAGCAGCTTATCCTGGGAGGTCGACGAGACCCAGTACTTC
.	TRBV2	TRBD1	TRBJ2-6	CATNRGSLSGANVLTF	TGTGCCACAAACAGGGGCTCCCTCTCTGGGGCCAACGTCCTGACTTTC
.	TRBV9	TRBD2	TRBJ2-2	CASSDPFATSGMKTGELFF	TGTGCCAGCAGCGATCCCTTCGCGACTAGCGGAATGAAGACCGGGGAGCTGTTTTTT
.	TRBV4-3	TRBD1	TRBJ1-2	CASSQDGYRDRDGYTF	TGCGCCAGCAGCCAAGACGGCTACCGGGACAGAGATGGCTACACCTTC
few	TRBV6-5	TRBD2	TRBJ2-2	CASSYSTRLATGELFF	TGTGCCAGCAGTTACTCGACAAGACTAGCCACCGGGGAGCTGTTTTTT
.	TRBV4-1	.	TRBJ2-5	CASSQGLEETQYF	TGCGCCAGCAGCCAAGGACTAGAAGAGACCCAGTACTTC
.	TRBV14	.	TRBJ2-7	CASSRFGGYEQYF	TGTGCCAGCAGTCGGTTTGGGGGGTACGAGCAGTACTTC
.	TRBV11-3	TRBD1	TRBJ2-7	CASSPLQGQGGYEQYF	TGTGCCAGCAGCCCACTCCAGGGACAGGGCGGCTACGAGCAGTACTTC
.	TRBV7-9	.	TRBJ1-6	CASSFQLSKNSPLHF	TGTGCCAGCAGCTTTCAACTTAGCAAAAATTCACCCCTCCACTTT
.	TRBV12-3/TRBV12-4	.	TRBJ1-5	CATSSGYDQPQHF	TGTGCCACCTCCTCAGGGTACGATCAGCCCCAGCATTTT
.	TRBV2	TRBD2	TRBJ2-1	CASSETVAGRQFF	TGTGCCAGCAGTGAAACGGTAGCGGGAAGACAGTTCTTC
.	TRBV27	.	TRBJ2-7	CASSLAPSSYEQYF	TGTGCCAGCAGTTTAGCGCCGAGCTCCTACGAGCAGTACTTC
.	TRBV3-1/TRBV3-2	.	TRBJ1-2	CASSQGTRWDGYTF	TGTGCCAGCAGCCAAGGGACACGGTGGGATGGCTACACCTTC
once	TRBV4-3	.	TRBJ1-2	CASSQISQDSYGYTF	TGCGCCAGCAGCCAAATTTCGCAGGACAGCTATGGCTACACCTTC
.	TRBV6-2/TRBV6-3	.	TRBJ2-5	CASSRPAKTQYF	TGTGCCAGCAGCCGCCCCGCGAAGACCCAGTACTTC
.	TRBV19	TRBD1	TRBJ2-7	CASRLRQGIYEQYF	TGTGCCAGTAGGCTTCGACAGGGAATCTACGAGCAGTACTTC
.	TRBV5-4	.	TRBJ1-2	CASSLEQGIYGYTF	TGTGCCAGCAGCTTGGAACAGGGCATCTATGGCTACACCTTC
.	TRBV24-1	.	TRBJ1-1	CATRAGGNTEAFF	TGTGCCACCAGGGCAGGAGGGAACACTGAAGCTTTCTTT
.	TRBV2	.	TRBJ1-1	CASREGLGTEAFF	TGTGCCAGCAGGGAGGGACTAGGGACTGAAGCTTTCTTT